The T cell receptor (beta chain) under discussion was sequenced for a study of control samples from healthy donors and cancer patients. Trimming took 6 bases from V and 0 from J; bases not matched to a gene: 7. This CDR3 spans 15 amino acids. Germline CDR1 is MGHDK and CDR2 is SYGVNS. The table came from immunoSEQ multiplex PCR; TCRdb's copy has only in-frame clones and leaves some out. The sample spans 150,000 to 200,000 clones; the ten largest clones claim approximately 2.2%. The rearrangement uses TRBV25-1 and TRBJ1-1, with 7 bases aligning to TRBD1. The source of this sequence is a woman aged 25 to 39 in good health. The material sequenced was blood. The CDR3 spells CASRGDRYMNTEAFF. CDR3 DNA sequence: TGTGCCAGCAGGGGGGACAGATATATGAACACTGAAGCTTTCTTT.